The 2 T cell receptor beta chains in this list originate from one sample, sequenced in a study of human T cells and chemical hapten exposure (dated by TCRdb to about 2021). The sample's time point label, in plain terms: pre-sensitization, week 0. The treatment or condition tag for this specimen amounts to: therapeutic diphenylcyclopropenone sensitization with weekly scalp DPC. Library generation was performed with RACE. TCRdb lists the instrument as NextSeq 500. Using fastp trimming at Q25 and MiXCR clonotype assembly, TCRdb reanalyzed the public sequencing data and kept in-frame beta chains. Rows are unified per CDR3 protein, each entry keeping the most common DNA and genes. This sample gives roughly 250,000 distinct CDR3 sequences in total; about 9% of them show up just once. The biggest ten clones account for roughly 2.5% of the sample. Source: whole blood, taken in connection with sensitization to the hapten diphenylcyclopropenone (DPC). Every receptor here comes from a woman in her thirties or forties with alopecia areata. Some clones in this sample may be carry-over from other donors' samples.

This clonotype has a handful of counts. The CDR3: CSAADREHSGANVLTF. The DNA of the CDR3 is TGCAGTGCTGCCGACAGGGAACACTCTGGGGCCAACGTCCTGACTTTC. J is TRBJ2-6 and V is TRBV20-1; 7 positions match TRBD1. Germline CDR1 is DFQATT and CDR2 is SNEGSKA (reference sequence). After removal of 5 bases from V and 0 bases from J, the junction contained 7 bases not matched to a gene. This CDR3 contains 16 residues.

In this sample, this clonotype turned up a few times. This CDR3 reads CASSHRTSGQNNEQFF. CDR3 DNA: TGTGCCAGCAGCCATCGGACTAGCGGGCAAAACAATGAGCAGTTCTTC. The chain uses TRBV3-1 and TRBJ2-1; 11 bases are a match to TRBD2. The CDR3 sequence is 16 residues long. J was trimmed by 5 bases and V by 3 bases; bases with no gene match: 6. From germline, CDR1 is LGHDT and CDR2 YNNKEL (reference sequence).